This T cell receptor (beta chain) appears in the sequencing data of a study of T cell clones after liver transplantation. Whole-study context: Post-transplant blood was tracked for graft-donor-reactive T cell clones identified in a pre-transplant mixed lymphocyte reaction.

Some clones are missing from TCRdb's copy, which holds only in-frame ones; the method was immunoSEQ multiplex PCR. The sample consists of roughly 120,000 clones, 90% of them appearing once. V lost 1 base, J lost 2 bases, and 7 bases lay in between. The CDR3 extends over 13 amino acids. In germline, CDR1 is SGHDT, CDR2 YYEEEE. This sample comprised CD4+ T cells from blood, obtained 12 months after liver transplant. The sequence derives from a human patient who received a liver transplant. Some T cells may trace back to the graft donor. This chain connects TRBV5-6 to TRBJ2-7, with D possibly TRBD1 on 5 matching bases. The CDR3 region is CASSLWGTYEQYF. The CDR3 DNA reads TGTGCCAGCAGCTTGTGGGGCACCTACGAGCAGTACTTC. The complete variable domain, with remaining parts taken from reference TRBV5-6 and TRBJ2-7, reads DAGVTQSPTHLIKTRGQQVTLRCSPKSGHDTVSWYQQALGQGPQFIFQYYEEEERQRGNFPDRFSGHQFPNYSSELNVNALLLGDSALYLCASSLWGTYEQYFGPGTRLTVT.